This TCR beta chain is from a study of blood T cell repertoires in COVID-19 (dated by TCRdb to the early 2020s). The study in broad terms: Samples covering the acute and convalescent phases of COVID-19 were provided by collaborators in the United States, Italy and Spain. The material from the prospective study consisted of cDNA or gDNA derived from T cells, B-cell-depleted T cells, or PBMCs. The dataset comprised deeply sampled blood TCRbeta repertoires from subjects exposed to, actively infected with, or recovered from COVID-19. A freely available public database, intended as a resource for researchers studying the immune response to SARS-CoV-2, is where the repertoires were released. The samples were drawn from the first 160 participants of the ongoing ImmuneRACE study and from 1,254 subjects provided by 6 global collaborators. Sample metadata almost always included a de-identified subject ID, COVID-19 status, age in years and sex. Where available, HLA class I and class II types were obtained from metadata supplied by the sample provider rather than from assay-based typing. Overall study results and their limits: How much clinical and demographic metadata was included differed by source and by participant, and the metadata was provided uncurated.

On this clone: Its antigen remains unidentified. Base qualities are missing; no much larger clone stands one base away.

TCRbeta CDR3 regions were amplified from genomic DNA by means of the immunoSEQ Assay, a bias-controlled multiplex PCR. Processing in the source paper ran as follows. The number of nucleated cells in each sample was estimated from the amplification of reference gene primers within the assay. To quantify the absolute abundance of each unique TCRbeta CDR3 rearrangement, sequence reads were collapsed and filtered. Productive Simpson clonality was computed per sample as the square root of Simpson's diversity index over productive rearrangements. TCRdb re-hosts the immuneACCESS table, in-frame sequences only. Its copies lack some clones; in the studies checked, an unresolved V gene accounts for under half of them, and the cause for the rest is not known. V, J and clone size are those of that table, while D and trimming were read from the DNA. For this sample there are about 110,000 clones; 76% appear just once. The ten most abundant clones make up roughly 6% of the sample.

CDR1 and CDR2, per the germline V gene, are SGHTA and FQGNSA. Trimming at the junction amounts to 1 base on V and 5 bases on J, and the germline ends lie 14 bases apart. Reading from cysteine to phenylalanine, the CDR3 counts 16 amino acids. The kept DNA is CDR3 alone, 48 bases in frame from the first base. In Seattle, one collaborating source enrolled patients while the infection was active and tracked those patients longitudinally over the course of disease. The collaborating institutions used their own protocols to collect whole blood in K2EDTA tubes. For TCRbeta analysis, collaborators shipped samples as frozen whole blood, isolated PBMCs, or DNA extracted from either of those sample types.

The sample taken for sequencing was peripheral blood. This TCR came from an elderly man with COVID-19, enrolled during active disease. In this chain, TRBV7-2 is recombined with TRBJ2-2; possibly the D gene is TRBD2, per 6 matching bases. Here the CDR3 is given as CASSLGSGGGTGELFF. The DNA is as follows: TGTGCCAGCAGCTTAGGGAGCGGAGGAGGGACCGGGGAGCTGTTTTTT.